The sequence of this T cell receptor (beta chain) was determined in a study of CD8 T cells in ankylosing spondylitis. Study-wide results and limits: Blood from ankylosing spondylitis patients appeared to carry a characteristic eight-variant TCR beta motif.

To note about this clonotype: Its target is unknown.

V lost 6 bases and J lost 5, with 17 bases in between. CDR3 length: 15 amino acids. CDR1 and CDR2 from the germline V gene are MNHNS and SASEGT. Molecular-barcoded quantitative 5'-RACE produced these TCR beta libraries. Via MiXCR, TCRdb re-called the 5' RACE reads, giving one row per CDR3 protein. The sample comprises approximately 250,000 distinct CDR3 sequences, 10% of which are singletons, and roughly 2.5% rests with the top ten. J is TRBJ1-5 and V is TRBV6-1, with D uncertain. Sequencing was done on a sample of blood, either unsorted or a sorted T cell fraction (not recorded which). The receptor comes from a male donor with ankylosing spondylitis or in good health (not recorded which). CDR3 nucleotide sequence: TGTGCCAGCAGCGAACGGAAGAGGGCTGATCAGCCCCAGCATTTT. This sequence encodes CASSERKRADQPQHF.